This is a list of T cell receptor beta chains from one sample in a study of T cells after yellow fever vaccination. MiXCR, run by TCRdb on the 5' RACE reads, gives a single entry per CDR3 protein. The table includes 25,000 to 30,000 distinct CDR3 sequences, just under 6.5% detected once. This material consisted of PBMCs, either bulk or a sorted T-cell subset (CD4+, CD8+, memory, or dextramer-sorted; not recorded which), taken on the day of the yellow fever booster vaccination. These receptors originate from a man aged 25-45 years who received the YFV17D yellow fever vaccine. Both conserved end residues are part of each CDR3. A D gene is named only where the DNA matches it firmly. Only part of the rows carry a size: once, few, many, or a class if the clone is expanded.

d_gene: -
len: 12
abundance: many
j_gene: TRBJ2-5
v_gene: TRBV4-1
CDR3nt: TGCGCCAGCAAGGGGGGTGACAAGACCCAGTACTTC
CDR3aa: CASKGGDKTQYF

d_gene: -
len: 17
abundance: many
j_gene: TRBJ2-6
v_gene: TRBV27
CDR3nt: TGTGCCAGCAGTTTACTAGGGGCGGACTCTGGGGCCAACGTCCTGACTTTC
CDR3aa: CASSLLGADSGANVLTF

d_gene: -
len: 14
abundance: many
j_gene: TRBJ2-5
v_gene: TRBV9
CDR3nt: TGTGCCAGCAGCGTAGGTGGGCTCGAAGAGACCCAGTACTTC
CDR3aa: CASSVGGLEETQYF

d_gene: TRBD2
len: 15
abundance: many
j_gene: TRBJ2-1
v_gene: TRBV11-1
CDR3nt: TGTGCCAGCAGCTTCCTAGCGGGTACTTACAATGAGCAGTTCTTC
CDR3aa: CASSFLAGTYNEQFF

d_gene: TRBD1
len: 14
abundance: many
j_gene: TRBJ2-5
v_gene: TRBV5-1
CDR3nt: TGCGCCAGCAGGCTACGGACAGGACAAGAGACCCAGTACTTC
CDR3aa: CASRLRTGQETQYF

d_gene: -
len: 17
abundance: large
j_gene: TRBJ2-1
v_gene: TRBV5-1
CDR3nt: TGCGCCAGCACCACTGGGGCCTGGACTGGGTCCTACAATGAGCAGTTCTTC
CDR3aa: CASTTGAWTGSYNEQFF

d_gene: TRBD2
len: 17
abundance: -
j_gene: TRBJ2-1
v_gene: TRBV18
CDR3nt: TGTGCCAGCTCACGGGTGGCTAGCGGGGGTGCCTACAATGAGCAGTTCTTC
CDR3aa: CASSRVASGGAYNEQFF

d_gene: -
len: 14
abundance: -
j_gene: TRBJ2-7
v_gene: TRBV29-1
CDR3nt: TGCAGCGTTGCGTCGGACAGAAGAACCTTGGGGCAGTACTTC
CDR3aa: CSVASDRRTLGQYF

d_gene: -
len: 15
abundance: many
j_gene: TRBJ2-2
v_gene: TRBV20-1
CDR3nt: TGCAGTGCTAGAGTCGCTGATACGAGGACCGGGGAGCTGTTTTTT
CDR3aa: CSARVADTRTGELFF

d_gene: TRBD2
len: 17
abundance: few
j_gene: TRBJ2-3
v_gene: TRBV11-2
CDR3nt: TGTGCCAGCAGCTTAGATTCACTAGCGGGGTACACAGATACGCAGTATTTT
CDR3aa: CASSLDSLAGYTDTQYF

d_gene: -
len: 14
abundance: many
j_gene: TRBJ2-2
v_gene: TRBV5-1
CDR3nt: TGCGCCAGCATGGTAGCCCCGAGCACCGGGGAGCTGTTTTTT
CDR3aa: CASMVAPSTGELFF

d_gene: TRBD2
len: 15
abundance: many
j_gene: TRBJ2-4
v_gene: TRBV9
CDR3nt: TGTGCCAGCAGCGTAGCGGGAGGGACCCAAAACATTCAGTACTTC
CDR3aa: CASSVAGGTQNIQYF

d_gene: -
len: 14
abundance: -
j_gene: TRBJ2-1
v_gene: TRBV11-1
CDR3nt: TGTGCCAGCAGCTCCAGTGTCATCTACAATGAGCAGTTCTTC
CDR3aa: CASSSSVIYNEQFF

d_gene: -
len: 12
abundance: many
j_gene: TRBJ2-3
v_gene: TRBV12-3/TRBV12-4
CDR3nt: TGTGCCAGCACCCCGTCCACAGATACGCAGTATTTT
CDR3aa: CASTPSTDTQYF

d_gene: -
len: 16
abundance: many
j_gene: TRBJ2-7
v_gene: TRBV18
CDR3nt: TGTGCCAGCTCACCACCCCTTCCGTACAGCTCCTACGAGCAGTACTTC
CDR3aa: CASSPPLPYSSYEQYF

d_gene: -
len: 14
abundance: few
j_gene: TRBJ2-7
v_gene: TRBV7-2
CDR3nt: TGTGCCAGCACCTCCGGGACGGGATCCTACGAGCAGTACTTC
CDR3aa: CASTSGTGSYEQYF

d_gene: -
len: 12
abundance: many
j_gene: TRBJ2-5
v_gene: TRBV19
CDR3nt: TGTGCCAGTAGTATTAACCAAGAGACCCAGTACTTC
CDR3aa: CASSINQETQYF

d_gene: -
len: 15
abundance: few
j_gene: TRBJ2-6
v_gene: TRBV20-1
CDR3nt: TGCAGTGCTAGCCTAGGGAGCTCTGGGGCCAACGTCCTGACTTTC
CDR3aa: CSASLGSSGANVLTF